The next 12 T cell receptor beta chains were all read from a single sample in a study of blood T cells in healthy people across ages. A second PCR, run for roughly 7 to 11 cycles, used a sample-barcoded 5' primer plus a J-beta primer mix. MiXCR, run by TCRdb on the 5' RACE reads, gives a single entry per CDR3 protein. The sample records 1.5 million to 2 million distinct CDR3 sequences, around 42% being singletons. Sample: blood. The origin of the receptors is a human donor in good health.

This clonotype was seen a few times. The V call is TRBV12-3 or TRBV12-4, the J call TRBJ1-4; TRBD1 agrees at 9 bases. The CDR3 consists of 14 residues. The junction had 7 bases not matched to a gene; V was cut back by 8 bases and J by 6 bases. CDR3 DNA: TGTGCCAGCGGCCCGGGACAGGGAGATGAAAAACTGTTTTTT. Amino acids: CASGPGQGDEKLFF.

This sequence joins TRBV20-1 and TRBJ1-5, with a possible D match to TRBD1 (6 bases). V was shortened by 5 bases and J by 1 base, with 15 bases between the two germline ends. The CDR3 length is 15 residues. The V gene's germline CDR1 is DFQATT and CDR2 SNEGSKA (reference sequence). The CDR3 DNA reads TGCAGTGCTCAAAGGGGGGGAATAAGCAATCAGCCCCAGCATTTT. Translating gives CSAQRGGISNQPQHF.

The chain is built from TRBV11-2 and TRBJ1-2, with D possibly being TRBD1 (6 bases). The CDR3 covers 17 residues. Germline V gives CDR1 SGHAT, CDR2 FQNNGV. Between the trimmed V and J ends, which lost 4 bases and 5 bases, there was a span of 23 bases. CDR3 region: CASSSLRGSGEKYGYTF. The CDR3 DNA reads TGTGCCAGCAGCTCCCTCCGTGGTTCAGGGGAGAAATATGGCTACACCTTC.

V and J are TRBV20-1 and TRBJ1-1; D ambiguous. Germline V lookup: CDR1 DFQATT, CDR2 SNEGSKA (reference sequence). The CDR3 runs to 17 residues. V was cut by 1 base and J by 2 bases, with 20 bases left in between. CDR3: CSARVRRLVGLNTEAFF. DNA of the CDR3: TGCAGTGCTAGAGTGCGCAGGTTAGTGGGTCTTAACACTGAAGCTTTCTTT.

The gene calls are TRBV9 and TRBJ2-1; a weak D match, TRBD1 (5 bases). CDR3 length equals 14 residues. In germline, CDR1 is SGDLS, CDR2 YYNGEE. The V gene lost 0 bases and the J gene lost 10 bases, with 14 bases spanning the gap. CDR3 in DNA: TGTGCCAGCAGCGTAGAGCCAGGGTACTACGAGCAGTTCTTC. It yields the protein CASSVEPGYYEQFF.

With respect to this clonotype: The junction departs from germline at one end; a sequencing error may be responsible. The chain is built from TRBV12-3 or TRBV12-4 and TRBJ1-1, with D maybe TRBD1 (5 bases). The CDR3 length is 12 residues. As DNA, the CDR3 is TGTGCCGGCAGACCTCAGGGTACTGAAGCTTTCTTT. Its protein product is CAGRPQGTEAFF.

Here the CDR3 DNA reads TGTGCCAGCAGCGTAGGGGTCGGACAGGGTGTGAGAGAGACCCAGTACTTC. It encodes CASSVGVGQGVRETQYF. This rearrangement joins TRBV9 to TRBJ2-5, with 8 bases that match TRBD1. The CDR3 covers 17 residues. V lost 0 bases to trimming and J lost 4 bases; unmatched junction nucleotides: 11. CDR1 is SGDLS, CDR2 YYNGEE, per germline.

A word on this clonotype: A much more abundant neighbour one base away suggests this may be a read error. This chain connects TRBV7-2 to TRBJ1-2; tentative D call: TRBD1 (5 bases). This CDR3 comprises 13 residues. Germline assignment: CDR1 SGHTA and CDR2 FQGNSA. The CDR3 loop reads CASTTTASYDYTF. The CDR3 bases are TGTGCCAGCACCACGACAGCTTCGTATGACTACACCTTC. The entire variable domain, with the rest obtained from reference TRBV7-2 and TRBJ1-2, is as follows: GAGVSQSPSNKVTEKGKDVELRCDPISGHTALYWYRQSLGQGLEFLIYFQGNSAPDKSGLPSDRFSAERTGGSVSTLTIQRTQQEDSAVYLCASTTTASYDYTFGSGTRLTVV.

In this sample, this clonotype turned up a few times. Here the CDR3 reads CASSQMEGARTEAFF. For the CDR3, the DNA is TGTGCCAGCAGCCAGATGGAGGGGGCGCGCACTGAAGCTTTCTTT. The rearrangement joins TRBV14 to TRBJ1-1, with 7 positions matching TRBD1. Germline V gene data show CDR1 as SGHDN and CDR2 as FVKESK. CDR3 length equals 15 residues. V lost 3 bases, J lost 4 bases, and 8 bases stayed unmatched.

The chain recombines TRBV4-3 with TRBJ2-5; no firm D call. Germline V gene sequence: CDR1 LGHNA, CDR2 YSLEER. The V gene lost 0 bases and the J gene lost 5 bases, with 13 bases spanning the gap. The CDR3 has 15 residues. In nucleotides, the CDR3 is TGCGCCAGCAGCCAAGATTTCGGTCGATGGGAGACCCAGTACTTC. It yields the protein CASSQDFGRWETQYF.

To note about this clonotype: This could be a read error, since a much larger clone is one nucleotide away. This chain connects TRBV10-3 to TRBJ2-5, with D perhaps matching TRBD1 or TRBD2 (5 bases each). Near its end, the DNA agrees better with TRBJ2-7, so the J call may be wrong. The CDR3 has 17 amino acids. Germline CDR1 ENHRY, CDR2 SYGVKD. The CDR3 here is CAISDAEGRLVSHEQYF. The DNA of the CDR3 is TGTGCCATCAGTGACGCAGAGGGGCGACTGGTCTCCCACGAGCAGTACTTC.

In this sample, this clonotype turned up a few times. The chain employs TRBV25-1 and TRBJ2-5; 11 bases fit TRBD2. CDR1 is MGHDK and CDR2 is SYGVNS in the germline V gene. The CDR3 extends over 19 amino acids. Trimming cost V 0 bases and J 0 bases; bases outside gene matches: 9. The CDR3 sequence: CASSEYLFRLAGYQETQYF. The CDR3 nucleotides are TGTGCCAGCAGTGAATATCTATTTAGACTAGCGGGGTACCAAGAGACCCAGTACTTC.